Included here is one TCR beta chain sequence, with context. Germline V gene lookup returns CDR1 SGHNT and CDR2 YENEEA. The V end was cut by 4 bases, the J end by 4 bases, with 8 bases between. The CDR3 has 13 amino acids. This sample was taken from a study of control samples from healthy donors and cancer patients. Here immunoSEQ multiplex PCR was the method, and the copy in TCRdb shows in-frame clones only, minus some. Of 15,000 to 19,000 clones listed, 85% to 90% are singletons. Source material: PBMCs. The chain employs TRBV11-3 and TRBJ2-1; D call uncertain. The TCR comes from a woman between 70 and 85 years old with colorectal cancer. CDR3 sequence reads: CASSSDRYNEQFF. In DNA form, the CDR3 reads TGTGCCAGCAGCTCTGATAGATACAATGAGCAGTTCTTC.